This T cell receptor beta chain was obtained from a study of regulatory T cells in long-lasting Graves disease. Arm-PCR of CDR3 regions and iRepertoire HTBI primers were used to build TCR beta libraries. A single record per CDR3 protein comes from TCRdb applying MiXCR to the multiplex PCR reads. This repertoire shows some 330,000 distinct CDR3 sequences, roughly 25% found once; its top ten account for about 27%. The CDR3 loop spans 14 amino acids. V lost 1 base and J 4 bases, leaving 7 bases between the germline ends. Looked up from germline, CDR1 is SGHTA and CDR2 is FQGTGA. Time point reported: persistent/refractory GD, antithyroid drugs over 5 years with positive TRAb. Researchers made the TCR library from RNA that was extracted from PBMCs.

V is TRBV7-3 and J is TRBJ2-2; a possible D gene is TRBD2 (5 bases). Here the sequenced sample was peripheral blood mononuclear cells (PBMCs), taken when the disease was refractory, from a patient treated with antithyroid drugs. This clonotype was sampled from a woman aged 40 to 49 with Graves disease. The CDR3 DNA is TGTGCCAGCAGCTTAAGCGCGGGCACCGGGGAGCTGTTTTTT. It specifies CASSLSAGTGELFF.